These 24 T cell receptor beta chains were sequenced from one sample in a study of T cells in women clearing cervical HPV infection (dated by TCRdb to the late 2010s). The protocol used for the library was the immunoSEQ multiplex PCR assay. The clones in this table, taken by TCRdb from immuneACCESS, are in-frame only. Not every clone is retained; where verified, under half of the shortfall comes from an unresolved V gene, and the cause of the rest is unknown. The sample's records list fewer than 35,000 clones. The top ten constitute more than 6% of the sample. The source material was blood buffy coat. These receptors came from a woman aged 18-70 years with a cervical HPV16 infection that either progressed to CIN3+ or cleared (not recorded which).

Concerning this clone: Coverage ceases 3 residues before the CDR3 finishes, and the germline J gene fills in the end. The rearrangement joins TRBV29-1 to TRBJ2-1, with 7 bases lining up with TRBD1. CDR1 SQVTM and CDR2 ANQGSEA come from the germline V gene. After removal of 5 bases from V and 5 bases from J, the junction contained 15 bases not matched to a gene. This CDR3 region has 16 residues. The CDR3 reads CSVNYVGGVSNNEQFF. The sequenced part of the CDR3 DNA is TGCAGCGTTAATTACGTAGGGGGCGTCTCGAACAATGAG.

The covered CDR3 bases are TGTGCCAGTAGTAGCCGGGACTCAACCTACGAG. Translated: CASSSRDSTYE. In full, the CDR3 reads CASSSRDSTYEQYF. The genes are TRBV19 and TRBJ2-7; possible D gene TRBD2, 6 bases. The CDR3 is cut off 3 residues early in the read; its end comes from the germline J gene. Trimming stripped 4 bases from V and 2 bases from J, with 12 bases between. The CDR3 has 14 amino acids. The V gene's germline CDR1 is LNHDA and CDR2 SQIVND (reference sequence).

Turning to this clone: Read data end 3 residues before the CDR3 end; the end is taken from the germline J gene. The V gene is TRBV5-1, the J gene TRBJ1-1; no reliable D call. The CDR3 consists of 14 residues. From germline, CDR1 is SGHRS and CDR2 YFSETQ. Trimming shortened V by 4 bases and J by 5 bases, and 15 bases separated the two germline ends. Partial CDR3 DNA: TGCGCCAGCAGCCCCGGCGATGGAGGGACTGAA. This encodes CASSPGDGGTE. The full CDR3 is CASSPGDGGTEAFF.

With respect to this clone: Coverage ceases 3 residues before the CDR3 finishes, and the germline J gene fills in the end. The chain joins TRBV5-1 to TRBJ2-7; the match to TRBD1 covers 9 bases. CDR1 SGHRS and CDR2 YFSETQ come from the germline V gene. V shed 1 base and J 5 bases; nucleotides not matched to a gene: 10. The CDR3 runs to 16 residues. Incomplete CDR3 DNA: TGCGCCAGCAGCTTGCTGCTAGGACAGGGGTTCGACGAG. Protein product: CASSLLLGQGFDE. The complete CDR3 protein is CASSLLLGQGFDEQYF.

About this clone: From the germline J gene comes the end of the CDR3, since the read stops 3 residues before it. The rearrangement uses TRBV10-2 and TRBJ2-5; a weak D match, TRBD1 (6 bases). The V and J ends lost 6 bases and 0 bases respectively, with 8 bases between them. The CDR3 consists of 13 residues. In germline, CDR1 is WSHSY, CDR2 SAAADI. Partial CDR3 DNA: TGCGCCAGCAGAAGGGGGTACCAAGAGACC. Its translation: CASRRGYQET. The entire CDR3 reads CASRRGYQETQYF.

Points on this clone: The read comes to an end 3 residues before the CDR3 does, leaving the germline J gene to fill in the end. The gene calls are TRBV29-1 and TRBJ2-1; 8 bases fit TRBD1. The V gene's germline CDR1 is SQVTM and CDR2 ANQGSEA. J was trimmed by 4 bases and V by 2 bases; bases with no gene match: 4. The CDR3 sequence is 14 residues long. The part of the CDR3 DNA that was read is TGCAGCGTTGAACAGGGGGCGAAATACAATGAG. This encodes CSVEQGAKYNE. The CDR3 in full is CSVEQGAKYNEQFF.

As regards this clone: Read sequence stops 3 residues before the CDR3 end, and the germline J gene provides the missing end. V is TRBV7-2 and J is TRBJ2-3, with 9 nucleotides matching TRBD1. This CDR3 spans 13 amino acids. CDR1 is SGHTA, CDR2 FQGNSA, per germline. Trimming at V came to 5 bases and at J to 8 bases, leaving 5 bases not matched to a gene. The CDR3 is CASSPRQGVTQYF. CDR3 DNA, as far as it was read: TGTGCCAGCAGCCCCCGACAGGGGGTTACG.

Of note for this clone: Read data end 3 residues before the CDR3 end; the end is taken from the germline J gene. This sequence joins TRBV10-2 and TRBJ2-7, with TRBD1 identical over 8 bases. V lost 10 bases, J lost 3 bases, and 17 bases stayed unmatched. The CDR3 is made up of 16 amino acids. CDR1 is WSHSY and CDR2 is SAAADI in the germline V gene. The covered CDR3 bases are TGCGCCACCGGACGGGGATTGACAGGGGTTAACTACGAG. Protein sequence: CATGRGLTGVNYE. The whole CDR3 protein reads CATGRGLTGVNYEQYF.

Turning to this clone: The read comes to an end 3 residues before the CDR3 does, leaving the germline J gene to fill in the end. The chain joins TRBV15 to TRBJ2-1, with TRBD2 matching over 15 bases. V lost 1 base to trimming and J lost 5 bases; unmatched junction nucleotides: 9. CDR1 LNHNV and CDR2 YYDKDF come from the germline V gene (reference sequence). The CDR3 length is 19 residues. CDR3 DNA, as far as it was read: TGTGCCACCAGCAGAGTTCCCAGGACTAGCGGGAGGGATCACAATGAG. Its translation is CATSRVPRTSGRDHNE. The full CDR3 protein is CATSRVPRTSGRDHNEQFF.

Notes on this clone: Read data end 3 residues before the CDR3 end; the end is taken from the germline J gene. This chain uses TRBV7-9 with TRBJ2-2; a possible D gene is TRBD1 (5 bases). The length of the CDR3 is 14 residues. The V gene's germline CDR1 is SEHNR and CDR2 FQNEAQ (reference sequence). The CDR3 reads CASSARVVGEKLFF. The part of the CDR3 DNA that was read is TGTGCCAGCAGCGCCAGGGTCGTCGGTGAAAAG.

In regard to this clone: At one boundary the junction diverges from the germline segment, which might be a read error. The CDR3 end is not reached by the read, which stops 3 residues before it; the germline J gene fills it in. This CDR3 is also generated by other DNA sequences in the sample. The chain uses TRBV19 and TRBJ2-7, with 7 bases matching TRBD1. Germline loops: CDR1 LNHDA, CDR2 SQIVND (reference sequence). The CDR3 is made up of 14 amino acids. The sequenced CDR3 bases are TGTGCCAGCAGTATTGCAGGGGGAGAATACGAG. Amino acid sequence: CASSIAGGEYE. The full CDR3 protein is CASSIAGGEYEQYF.

Points on this clone: Read sequence stops 3 residues before the CDR3 end, and the germline J gene provides the missing end. The gene calls are TRBV4-1 and TRBJ2-2; 7 bases line up with TRBD1. The germline CDR1 and CDR2 sequences are MGHRA and YSYEKL. This CDR3 region has 16 residues. The CDR3 region is CASSQEGTAYNSPLFF. The DNA read from the CDR3 is TGCGCCAGCAGCCAAGAAGGGACAGCCTATAATTCACCG.

As regards this clone: The sequenced fragment ends 3 residues before the CDR3 boundary, so the rest is inferred from the germline J gene. The J gene is TRBJ2-7, the V gene TRBV7-2; D might be TRBD2 (6 bases). With 5 bases removed from V and 5 bases from J, the gap between germline ends came to 19 bases. Per the germline V gene, CDR1 is SGHTA and CDR2 is FQGNSA. The CDR3 loop spans 15 amino acids. This chain's CDR3 is CASSHTTRGSNEQYF. The part of the CDR3 DNA that was read is TGTGCCAGCAGCCACACGACTAGAGGATCCAACGAG.

Notes on this clone: The CDR3 is cut off 3 residues early in the read; its end comes from the germline J gene. J is TRBJ1-1 and V is TRBV30; 7 nucleotides agree with TRBD1. Germline V gives CDR1 GTSNPN, CDR2 SVGIG (reference sequence). The CDR3 is 12 amino acids. Trimming at V came to 3 bases and at J to 5 bases, leaving 3 bases not matched to a gene. Incomplete CDR3 DNA: TGTGCCTGGAGATCAGGGGGTACTGAA. This encodes CAWRSGGTE. The full-length CDR3 reads as CAWRSGGTEAFF.

Regarding this clone: The sequenced fragment ends 3 residues before the CDR3 boundary, so the rest is inferred from the germline J gene. This rearrangement joins TRBV19 to TRBJ2-7, with TRBD1 matching over 8 bases. CDR3 length: 15 residues. The J segment lost 0 bases and the V segment lost 4 bases, leaving 5 bases of the junction unmatched. The germline V gene has CDR1 LNHDA and CDR2 SQIVND (reference sequence). CDR3 sequence reads: CASSTGQGSSYEQYF. The part of the CDR3 DNA that was read is TGTGCCAGTAGTACCGGACAGGGCTCCTCCTACGAG.

About this clone itself: Read coverage stops 3 residues before the CDR3 terminus; the germline J gene supplies the remainder. The chain combines TRBV19 with TRBJ2-2; unclear D gene. The V end was cut by 4 bases, the J end by 3 bases, with 6 bases between. Germline V gives CDR1 LNHDA, CDR2 SQIVND (reference sequence). This CDR3 comprises 13 residues. The CDR3 sequence: CASSTTYTGELFF. CDR3 bases read: TGTGCCAGTAGTACCACTTACACCGGGGAG.

Comments on this clone: The sequenced fragment ends 3 residues before the CDR3 boundary, so the rest is inferred from the germline J gene. The chain employs TRBV30 and TRBJ2-7, with 9 bases fitting TRBD1. This CDR3 is built from 14 residues. Germline V lookup: CDR1 GTSNPN, CDR2 SVGIG (reference sequence). The J segment lost 1 base and the V segment lost 2 bases, leaving 3 bases of the junction unmatched. The CDR3 DNA, read in part, is TGTGCCTGGAGTTGGGGACAGGGTTCCTACGAG. As protein: CAWSWGQGSYE. The whole CDR3 sequence is CAWSWGQGSYEQYF.

In regard to this clone: The CDR3 end falls 3 residues outside the read, so it is completed with the germline J gene. This rearrangement joins TRBV18 to TRBJ1-5; D possibly corresponds to TRBD1 (6 bases). Trimming pared 2 bases from V and 2 bases from J, leaving 10 bases between. The V gene's germline CDR1 is KGHSH and CDR2 LQKENI. This CDR3 comprises 15 residues. The DNA read from the CDR3 is TGTGCCAGCTCACCAACAGGGTTGGGCAATCAGCCC. The encoded protein is CASSPTGLGNQP. The whole CDR3 protein reads CASSPTGLGNQPQHF.

Points on this clone: The DNA ends 3 residues before the CDR3 does, and the rest of the CDR3 is filled in from the germline J gene. The rearrangement joins TRBV20-1 to TRBJ1-2, with a possible D match to TRBD1 (5 bases). The V gene's germline CDR1 is DFQATT and CDR2 SNEGSKA (reference sequence). The V and J ends lost 0 bases and 5 bases respectively, with 7 bases between them. There are 12 residues in the CDR3. CDR3 sequence: CSARDKGYGYTF. CDR3 bases read: TGCAGTGCTAGAGATAAGGGGTATGGC.

For this clone: The read gets to within 3 residues of the CDR3 end, and the germline J gene fills in the rest. V gene TRBV7-6 combines with J gene TRBJ1-5; D is uncertain. The germline V gene encodes CDR1 SGHVS and CDR2 FNYEAQ. V was trimmed by 5 bases and J by 9 bases, leaving 29 bases between them. This CDR3 is built from 18 residues. The CDR3 protein is CASSLAPVAGSSYGPQHF. The sequenced part of the CDR3 DNA is TGTGCCAGCAGCCTGGCGCCTGTGGCGGGGAGTTCGTATGGGCCC.

About this clone: The sequence runs out 3 residues before the end of the CDR3; the remainder is reconstructed from the germline J gene. The chain couples TRBV19 to TRBJ1-5; TRBD1 agrees at 7 bases. This CDR3 is 15 amino acids long. With 6 bases clipped from V and 0 bases from J, the junction kept 5 bases outside the gene matches. Germline V gives CDR1 LNHDA, CDR2 SQIVND (reference sequence). The CDR3 bases that were read are TGTGCCAGTAGCCCACAGGGGCATAGCAATCAGCCC. Its protein product is CASSPQGHSNQP. The full CDR3 protein is CASSPQGHSNQPQHF.

Turning to this clone: Read sequence stops 3 residues before the CDR3 end, and the germline J gene provides the missing end. This chain joins TRBV4-2 and TRBJ1-3; D is possibly TRBD1 (5 bases). The CDR3 consists of 19 residues. Germline assignment: CDR1 LGHNA and CDR2 YNFKEQ. V was clipped by 2 bases and J by 0 bases, with 20 bases between them. Here the CDR3 reads CASSQQMTAIKSSGNTIYF. The sequenced part of the CDR3 DNA is TGTGCCAGCAGCCAACAAATGACAGCAATTAAAAGCTCTGGAAACACC.

Notes on this clone: The observed sequence ends 3 residues before the CDR3 terminus, with the missing tail filled in from the germline J gene. The V and J genes are TRBV2 and TRBJ2-3, with 11 bases lining up with TRBD2. The germline V gene has CDR1 SNHLY and CDR2 FYNNEI. The CDR3 length is 15 residues. CDR3 residues: CASSPDLAGGETQYF. The sequenced CDR3 bases are TGTGCCAGCAGCCCTGATCTAGCGGGAGGAGAGACG.

Remarks on this clone: The read is 3 residues too short to cover the CDR3 end, so that end is filled in from the germline J gene. The chain carries TRBV19 and TRBJ1-3; 7 bases map to TRBD1. After removal of 7 bases from V and 1 base from J, the junction contained 7 bases not matched to a gene. Germline CDR1 and CDR2: LNHDA and SQIVND (reference sequence). The CDR3 is 15 residues long. This CDR3 is CASKMGTASGNTIYF. The covered CDR3 bases are TGTGCCAGTAAAATGGGGACAGCGTCTGGAAACACC.